This TCR beta chain stems from a study of radiation and T cells in renal cell carcinoma (dated by TCRdb to the early 2020s). Concerning the study at large: In total, some 52 samples underwent TCR beta sequencing: approximately 26 tumors plus 27 peripheral blood samples. In the 45 to 65 samples combined, roughly 4.4 million unique CDR3 nucleotide sequences were found, encoding roughly 2,500,000 unique CDR3 amino acid sequences.

Following the manufacturer's recommendations, the immunoSEQ kit was used to generate TCR beta libraries from genomic DNA. To prepare the libraries, a first multiplex PCR with proprietary primers was run, followed by a second PCR that added unique barcodes, and a bead cleanup was done after each round. A kit-provided positive control reaction and a negative control reaction were included in every sample batch. The final libraries underwent checking on an Agilent 4200 TapeStation D1000 ScreenTape, volumetric pooling, and quantification by qPCR. Sequencing was performed on an Illumina NextSeq500 using a MidOutput 150-cycle cartridge, with 156 Read1 cycles, 15 Index1 cycles, and the kit custom primers. The pooled library was loaded at roughly 0.93 pM, with a roughly 20% PhiX control spiked in. On the study's bioinformatics: Vendor-processed data were analyzed in R, with a clonotype defined as all T cells sharing the same CDR3 nucleotide sequence. For clone abundance analyses, frequencies were normalized to the 10,000 most abundant clones per sample. Public T cell clones, which averaged fewer than five per sample, were removed prior to analysis. Dominant motifs were analyzed with ImmunoMap using the PAM10 matrix, a gap penalty of 30, and a homology threshold of 0.3, and motifs with a cumulative frequency of at least 0.01 were considered dominant. Tumor-enriched and baseline blood-enriched clonotypes were defined by at least a 32-fold difference in abundance between compartments. Tumor-blood repertoire similarity was measured with the Baroni-Urbani and Buser coefficient, and groups were compared using two-tailed Wilcoxon tests in R. In TCRdb, the immuneACCESS table is reduced to in-frame sequences with V and J assigned. These tables do not hold every clone; where another copy was compared, an unresolved V gene accounts for under half, and the others remain unexplained. That table furnishes V, J and clone size, whereas the DNA furnished D and trimming. For this sample there are thousands of clones; roughly three fifths appear just once. In total, the top ten clones hold approximately 51% of the sample.

Summary of the overall study and its limitations: Effects of radiation dose or scheduling on the TCR repertoire could not be addressed with the single-armed trial design. Compared with control tumors, irradiated tumors had a greater number of dominant CDR3 motifs, and those motifs took up a bigger portion of the repertoire. In blood, the top tumor clonotypes increased from baseline to 2 weeks after radiation and then shrank by 4 weeks, which suggests a temporary expansion of tumor-resident clones. TCR clonality was higher in irradiated tumors than in controls, as the top 100 clonotypes made up an average of about 54% of the repertoire in irradiated tumors compared with 43% in nephrectomy-only tumors. No pretreatment tumor biopsies were available, so the baseline intratumoral presence of clonotypes could not be determined. Because only small tumor regions of around 1 g were available, intratumoral heterogeneity was not captured.

This clone was counted only a few times. The antigen it recognizes is unknown. It has no much larger one-base neighbor in the sample; base qualities were not kept. Taken with the paper, the label for time point translates to: tumor resected at nephrectomy. Read against the paper, the sample's treatment or condition label means: 15 Gy SBRT to primary tumor, nephrectomy 4 weeks later. Samples were obtained from a clinical trial, in which 15 Gy stereotactic body radiation therapy was delivered to primary renal cell carcinomas and nephrectomy was performed 4 weeks later. Every patient had renal cell carcinoma of clear cell pathology. Tumors were mechanically dissociated, digested with collagenase/hyaluronidase at 37 °C, processed in gentleMACS C tubes, and stored in liquid nitrogen. Genomic DNA for TCR sequencing was prepared using the QIAamp DNA Blood Mini Kit (Qiagen). The analyses included just those samples that passed every quality control check.

The material was tumor tissue, obtained from a patient whose treatment included radiotherapy and nephrectomy. This sequence was found in a man in his fifties or sixties with renal cell carcinoma.

CDR3 reads: CASSTSGRGDEQFF. DNA sequence: TGTGCCAGCAGCACTAGCGGGAGGGGGGATGAGCAGTTCTTC. The sequence joins TRBV5-4 to TRBJ2-1, with 13 bases matching TRBD2. Looking up the germline V gene (reference sequence) yields CDR1 SGHNT and CDR2 YYREEE. CDR3 length: 14 amino acids, cysteine to phenylalanine. Just the 42-base CDR3 DNA is kept, in frame starting at base 1. From V the trimming removes 4 bases and from J it removes 8 bases, while the gene matches leave 3 bases of the junction unaccounted for. Reference TRBV5-4 and TRBJ2-1 proteins supply the regions before and after the CDR3; the full variable domain is: ETGVTQSPTHLIKTRGQQVTLRCSSQSGHNTVSWYQQALGQGPQFIFQYYREEENGRGNFPPRFSGLQFPNYSSELNVNALELDDSALYLCASSTSGRGDEQFFGPGTRLTVL.